The 9 T cell receptor beta chains below all came from one sample that was sequenced in a study of T cell repertoires in cytomegalovirus infection. For these receptors, no antigen is known. MiXCR was run by TCRdb on the reads, yielding one entry per CDR3 protein. In the table there are about 310,000 distinct CDR3 sequences, 20% to 30% of which are singletons. The sequences come from cultured PBMCs, collected from culture after CMV antigen stimulation. The origin of the receptors is a human donor in good health (CMV status not recorded). Some clones in this sample may be carry-over from other donors' samples.

This chain links TRBV6-6 with TRBJ2-7, with TRBD1 matching 8 bases. The CDR3 has 11 amino acids. Germline CDR1 reads MNHNY; CDR2 reads SVGAGI (reference sequence). The J segment lost 7 bases and the V segment lost 8 bases, leaving 4 bases of the junction unmatched. The CDR3 DNA is TGTGCCAGCGGACAGGGCTGGGAGCAGTACTTC. It is translated as CASGQGWEQYF.

This chain uses TRBV7-2 with TRBJ1-5, with D uncertain. With 3 bases removed from V and 4 bases from J, the gap between germline ends came to 7 bases. This CDR3 comprises 13 residues. The V gene's germline CDR1 is SGHTA and CDR2 FQGNSA. This CDR3 reads CASSFERNQPQHF. The DNA for the CDR3 is TGTGCCAGCAGCTTTGAGAGGAATCAGCCCCAGCATTTT. Together with reference TRBV7-2 and TRBJ1-5, the CDR3 gives the full variable domain: GAGVSQSPSNKVTEKGKDVELRCDPISGHTALYWYRQSLGQGLEFLIYFQGNSAPDKSGLPSDRFSAERTGGSVSTLTIQRTQQEDSAVYLCASSFERNQPQHFGDGTRLSIL.

V gene TRBV19 combines with J gene TRBJ2-7, with 13 bases lining up with TRBD2. The germline CDR1 and CDR2 sequences are LNHDA and SQIVND (reference sequence). The CDR3 spans 16 residues. V was pared by 5 bases and J by 2 bases, with 6 bases of the junction left unmatched. The CDR3 spells CASSDPGLAGPYEQYF. The CDR3 bases are TGTGCCAGTAGTGACCCGGGACTAGCGGGGCCCTACGAGCAGTACTTC.

There are a few counts of this clonotype. The CDR3 region is CASSLEEGGYGYTF. DNA for the CDR3: TGTGCCAGCAGCCTGGAGGAGGGGGGCTATGGCTACACCTTC. J is TRBJ1-2 and V is TRBV7-2; possible D gene TRBD1, 6 bases. V lost 5 bases to trimming and J lost 4 bases, with 14 bases between them. CDR1 SGHTA and CDR2 FQGNSA come from the germline V gene. The CDR3 is 14 residues long. Full variable domain (outside the CDR3, taken from reference TRBV7-2 and TRBJ1-2): GAGVSQSPSNKVTEKGKDVELRCDPISGHTALYWYRQSLGQGLEFLIYFQGNSAPDKSGLPSDRFSAERTGGSVSTLTIQRTQQEDSAVYLCASSLEEGGYGYTFGSGTRLTVV.

This clonotype was counted many times. The CDR3 loop reads CASSPRGNTIYF. The CDR3 region has the DNA TGTGCCAGCAGTCCTAGAGGAAACACCATATATTTT. The V gene is TRBV6-2 or TRBV6-3, the J gene TRBJ1-3; D unclear. Trimming pared 5 bases from V and 4 bases from J, leaving 6 bases between. Germline V CDR1 and CDR2: MNHEY, SVGEGT. This CDR3 is built from 12 residues.

Judged by abundance, this clonotype is medium-sized (0.01 to 0.1%). This rearrangement joins TRBV6-2 or TRBV6-3 to TRBJ2-7, with 8 bases identical to TRBD2. Per the germline V gene, CDR1 is MNHEY and CDR2 is SVGEGT. CDR3 length: 16 amino acids. V dropped 2 bases and J dropped 2; count of bases not matched to a gene: 8. The CDR3 is CASSYRSGRSTYEQYV. The DNA for the CDR3 is TGTGCCAGCAGTTACCGGAGCGGGAGAAGTACCTACGAGCAGTACGTC.

The gene calls are TRBV5-6 and TRBJ2-1; 12 bases are shared with TRBD2. CDR3 length equals 15 residues. Looked up from germline, CDR1 is SGHDT and CDR2 is YYEEEE. V gave up 4 bases and J gave up 8 bases; unmatched junction bases: 7. The CDR3 sequence is CASSRTSGMVDEQFF. In DNA form, the CDR3 reads TGTGCCAGCAGCCGGACTAGCGGGATGGTAGATGAGCAGTTCTTC.

The sample holds a few counts of this clonotype. V and J are TRBV7-2 and TRBJ2-4; 16 bases map to TRBD2. CDR3 size: 16 residues. Germline V gives CDR1 SGHTA, CDR2 FQGNSA. After removal of 6 bases from V and 10 bases from J, the junction contained 9 bases not matched to a gene. DNA of the CDR3: TGTGCCAGCAGAATATCCGGGACTAGCGGGAGGGGAATTCAGTACTTC. The encoded protein is CASRISGTSGRGIQYF.

CDR3 region: CSVEDRRQIYTF. DNA of the CDR3: TGCAGCGTTGAAGATCGACGACAGATATACACCTTC. The V gene is TRBV29-1, the J gene TRBJ1-2, with D maybe TRBD1 (5 bases). The CDR3 is made up of 12 amino acids. Trimming took off 0 bases at V and 11 bases at J, with 13 bases between the two ends. The germline V gene has CDR1 SQVTM and CDR2 ANQGSEA.